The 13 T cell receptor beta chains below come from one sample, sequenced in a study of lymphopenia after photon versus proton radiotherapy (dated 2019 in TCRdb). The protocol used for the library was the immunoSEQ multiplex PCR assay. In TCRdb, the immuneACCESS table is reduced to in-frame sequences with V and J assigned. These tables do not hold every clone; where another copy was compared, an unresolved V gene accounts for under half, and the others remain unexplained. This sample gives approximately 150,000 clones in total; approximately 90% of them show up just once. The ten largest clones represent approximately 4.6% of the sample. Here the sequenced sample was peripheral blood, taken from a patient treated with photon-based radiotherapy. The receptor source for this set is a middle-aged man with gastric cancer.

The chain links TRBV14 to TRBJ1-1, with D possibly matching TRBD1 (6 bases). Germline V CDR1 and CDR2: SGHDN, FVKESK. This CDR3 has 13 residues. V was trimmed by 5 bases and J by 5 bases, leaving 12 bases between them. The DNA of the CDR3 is TGTGCCAGCAGCTCTCAGGGGAGGACTGAAGCTTTCTTT. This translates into CASSSQGRTEAFF.

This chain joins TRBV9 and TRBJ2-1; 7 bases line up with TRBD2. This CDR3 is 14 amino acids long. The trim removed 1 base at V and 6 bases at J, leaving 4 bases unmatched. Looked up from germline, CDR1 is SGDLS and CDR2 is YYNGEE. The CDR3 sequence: CASSVFAGANEQFF. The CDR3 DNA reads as TGTGCCAGCAGCGTATTTGCGGGAGCCAATGAGCAGTTCTTC. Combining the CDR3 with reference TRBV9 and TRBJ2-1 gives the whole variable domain DSGVTQTPKHLITATGQRVTLRCSPRSGDLSVYWYQQSLDQGLQFLIQYYNGEERAKGNILERFSAQQFPDLHSELNLSSLELGDSALYFCASSVFAGANEQFFGPGTRLTVL.

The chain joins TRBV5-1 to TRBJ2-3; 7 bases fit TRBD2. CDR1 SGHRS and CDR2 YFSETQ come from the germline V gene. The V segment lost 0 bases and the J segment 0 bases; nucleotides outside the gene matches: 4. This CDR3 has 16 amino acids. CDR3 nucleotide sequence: TGCGCCAGCAGCTTGGGCGGGAGTATGAGCACAGATACGCAGTATTTT. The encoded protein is CASSLGGSMSTDTQYF.

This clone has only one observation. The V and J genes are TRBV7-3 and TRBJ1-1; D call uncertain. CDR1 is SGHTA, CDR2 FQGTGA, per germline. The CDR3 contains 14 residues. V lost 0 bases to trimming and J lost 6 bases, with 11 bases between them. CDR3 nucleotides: TGTGCCAGCAGCTTAACAGGGCAGAGGGCTGAAGCTTTCTTT. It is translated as CASSLTGQRAEAFF.

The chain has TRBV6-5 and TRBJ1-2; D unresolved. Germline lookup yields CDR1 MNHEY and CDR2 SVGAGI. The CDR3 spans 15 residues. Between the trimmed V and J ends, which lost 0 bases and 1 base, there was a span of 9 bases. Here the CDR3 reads CASSYSVLLNYGYTF. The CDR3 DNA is TGTGCCAGCAGTTACTCGGTGCTGCTTAACTATGGCTACACCTTC.

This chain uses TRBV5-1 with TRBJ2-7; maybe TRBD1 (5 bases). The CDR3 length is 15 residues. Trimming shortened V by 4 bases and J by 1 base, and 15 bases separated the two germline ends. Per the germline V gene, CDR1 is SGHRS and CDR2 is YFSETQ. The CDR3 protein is CASSKGHPGSYEQYF. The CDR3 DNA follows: TGCGCCAGCAGCAAAGGACATCCCGGGTCCTACGAGCAGTACTTC.

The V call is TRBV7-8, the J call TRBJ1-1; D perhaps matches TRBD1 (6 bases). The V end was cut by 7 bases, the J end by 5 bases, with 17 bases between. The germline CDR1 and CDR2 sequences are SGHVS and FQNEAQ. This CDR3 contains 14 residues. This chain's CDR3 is CASTLGGARTEAFF. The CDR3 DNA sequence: TGTGCCAGCACCCTCGGGGGGGCGCGAACTGAAGCTTTCTTT.

Written as DNA, the CDR3 is TGCGCCAGCAGCGTCCGGGACGGAAACCAAGAGACCCAGTACTTC. It codes for CASSVRDGNQETQYF. The chain couples TRBV4-1 to TRBJ2-5; D is tentatively TRBD1 or TRBD2 (5 bases each). Germline CDR1 is MGHRA and CDR2 is YSYEKL. Trimming shortened V by 5 bases and J by 0 bases, and 13 bases separated the two germline ends. The CDR3 totals 15 residues.

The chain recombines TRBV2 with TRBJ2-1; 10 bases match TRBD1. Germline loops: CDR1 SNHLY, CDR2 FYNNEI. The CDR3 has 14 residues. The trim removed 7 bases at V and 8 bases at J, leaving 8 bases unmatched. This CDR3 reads CASMAATGGHEQFF. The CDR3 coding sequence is TGTGCCAGCATGGCCGCGACAGGGGGCCATGAGCAGTTCTTC.

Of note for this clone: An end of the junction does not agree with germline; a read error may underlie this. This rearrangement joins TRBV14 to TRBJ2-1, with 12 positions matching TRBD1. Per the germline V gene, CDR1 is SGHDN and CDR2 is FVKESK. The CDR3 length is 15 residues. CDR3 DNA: TGTGTCAGCAGTCAAATCGGGACAGGGGGCAGGGAGCAGTTCTTC. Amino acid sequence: CVSSQIGTGGREQFF. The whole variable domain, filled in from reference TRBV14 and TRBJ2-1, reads EAGVTQFPSHSVIEKGQTVTLRCDPISGHDNLYWYRRVMGKEIKFLLHFVKESKQDESGMPNNRFLAERTGGTYSTLKVQPAELEDSGVYFCVSSQIGTGGREQFFGPGTRLTVL.

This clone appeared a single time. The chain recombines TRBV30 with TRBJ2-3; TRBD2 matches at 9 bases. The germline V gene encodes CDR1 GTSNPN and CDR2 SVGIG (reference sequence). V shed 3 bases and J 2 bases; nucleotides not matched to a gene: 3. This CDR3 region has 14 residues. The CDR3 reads CAWSSSGVTDTQYF. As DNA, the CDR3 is TGTGCCTGGAGCTCTAGCGGGGTCACAGATACGCAGTATTTT.

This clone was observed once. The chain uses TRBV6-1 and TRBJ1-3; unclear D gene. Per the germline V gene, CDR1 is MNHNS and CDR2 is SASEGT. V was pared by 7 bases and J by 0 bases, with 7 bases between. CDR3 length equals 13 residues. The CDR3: CASTAYSGNTIYF. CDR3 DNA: TGTGCCAGCACGGCGTACTCTGGAAACACCATATATTTT.

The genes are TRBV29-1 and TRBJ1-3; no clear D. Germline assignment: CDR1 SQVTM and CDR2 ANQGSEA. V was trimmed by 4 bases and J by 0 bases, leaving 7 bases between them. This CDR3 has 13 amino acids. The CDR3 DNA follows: TGCAGCGTTGTAACCGTCTCTGGAAACACCATATATTTT. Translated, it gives CSVVTVSGNTIYF.